This is a list of T cell receptor beta chains from one sample in a study of beta chain features in type 1 diabetes. Only in-frame clones appear in the TCRdb table, and some are missing; sequencing was by immunoSEQ multiplex PCR. The data contain some 660,000 clones, roughly an eighth of them singletons. Material for sequencing was naive CD4+ T cells from blood. All receptors derive from a young man with type 1 diabetes. CDR3s include the opening cysteine and the closing phenylalanine or tryptophan. A D gene is named only where the DNA matches it firmly. Clone size appears in some rows only: once, few, many, or a class for an expanded clone.

clone_size d_call j_call v_call cdr3_aa cdr3_nt
. . TRBJ2-7 TRBV21-1 CASRGEQYF TGTGCCAGCAGGGGAGAGCAGTACTTC
few . TRBJ2-5 TRBV9 CASSVATRGETQYF TGTGCCAGCAGCGTAGCGACCCGTGGAGAGACCCAGTACTTC
. TRBD2 TRBJ2-1 TRBV30 CAGPRGESYNEQFF TGTGCCGGACCGCGGGGGGAGTCCTACAATGAGCAGTTCTTC
few TRBD1 TRBJ2-2 TRBV9 CASRRTGATGELFF TGTGCCAGCAGAAGGACAGGGGCCACCGGGGAGCTGTTTTTT
few TRBD1 TRBJ1-1 TRBV2 CASSVDRGEAFF TGTGCCAGCAGTGTGGACAGGGGTGAAGCTTTCTTT
. . TRBJ2-7 TRBV21-1 CASSKATRGSSYEQYF TGTGCCAGCAGCAAAGCCACAAGGGGGAGCTCCTACGAGCAGTACTTC
few . TRBJ2-5 TRBV2 CASSRVQETQYF TGTGCCAGCAGTCGGGTCCAAGAGACCCAGTACTTC
. . TRBJ1-2 TRBV7-2 CASSLALGAGPVGYTF TGTGCCAGCAGCTTAGCATTAGGGGCGGGACCGGTGGGCTACACCTTC
. TRBD2 TRBJ2-5 TRBV9 CASSVVVAGQETQYF TGTGCCAGCAGCGTAGTGGTAGCGGGGCAAGAGACCCAGTACTTC
. . TRBJ1-1 TRBV28 CASSTPGYTEAFF TGTGCCAGCAGCACTCCAGGTTACACTGAAGCTTTCTTT
few . TRBJ1-5 TRBV21-1 CASSKASDRECDQPQHF TGTGCCAGCAGCAAAGCGTCGGACAGGGAGTGCGATCAGCCCCAGCATTTT
. . TRBJ2-5 TRBV7-9 CASSAGTGPTQETQYF TGTGCCAGCAGCGCTGGGACTGGTCCCACGCAAGAGACCCAGTACTTC
few . TRBJ2-1 TRBV7-2 CASSFTGTTYNEQFF TGTGCCAGCAGCTTCACAGGGACAACCTACAATGAGCAGTTCTTC
. . TRBJ1-1 TRBV18 CASSPTQLNTEAFF TGTGCCAGCTCACCGACACAGCTCAACACTGAAGCTTTCTTT
. . TRBJ1-2 TRBV4-3 CASSQPQLGYGYTF TGCGCCAGCAGCCAACCCCAATTGGGCTATGGCTACACCTTC
few . TRBJ2-2 TRBV29-1 CSGRQSPPGELFF TGCAGCGGCCGACAGTCCCCCCCCGGGGAGCTGTTTTTT
few . TRBJ1-2 TRBV5-6 CASSLYEGHNIAHGYTF TGTGCCAGCAGCTTGTACGAGGGACACAACATTGCCCATGGCTACACCTTC
. . TRBJ2-1 TRBV4-3 CASSQEKGGYNEQFF TGCGCCAGCAGCCAAGAAAAGGGCGGCTACAATGAGCAGTTCTTC
. . TRBJ2-4 TRBV7-2 CASSTLRGNIQYF TGTGCCAGCAGCACCTTAAGGGGAAACATTCAGTACTTC
. TRBD1 TRBJ2-5 TRBV5-1 CASSPRQGMGEQYF TGCGCCAGCAGCCCTCGACAGGGAATGGGAGAGCAGTACTTC
. . TRBJ2-5 TRBV30 CAWSVGRGETQYF TGTGCCTGGAGTGTAGGCCGGGGAGAGACCCAGTACTTC
few . TRBJ1-4 TRBV27 CASSPSFGTGSREKLFF TGTGCCAGCAGTCCCTCCTTCGGAACCGGGTCGAGGGAAAAACTGTTTTTT
few TRBD1 TRBJ1-4 TRBV10-3 CAISAGTGAPGGEKLFF TGTGCCATCAGTGCCGGGACAGGGGCCCCAGGAGGTGAAAAACTGTTTTTT
. TRBD1 TRBJ1-2 TRBV25-1 CASSELMVRQGARYGYTF TGTGCCAGCAGTGAATTGATGGTCAGACAGGGGGCTCGCTATGGCTACACCTTC
. TRBD1 TRBJ1-5 TRBV2 CASSAPGGGQPQHF TGTGCCAGCAGTGCGCCAGGGGGCGGTCAGCCCCAGCATTTT
few TRBD1 TRBJ1-2 TRBV6-5 CASSSETGGIYGYTF TGTGCCAGCAGTTCTGAGACAGGGGGCATTTATGGCTACACCTTC
. TRBD1 TRBJ2-7 TRBV4-3 CASSQDRDSSYEQYF TGCGCCAGCAGCCAAGATAGGGACAGCTCCTACGAGCAGTACTTC
. . TRBJ2-1 TRBV5-1 CASSVSGTINNEQFF TGCGCCAGCAGCGTATCCGGGACAATAAACAATGAGCAGTTCTTC
. TRBD1 TRBJ1-2 TRBV6-5 CASSTQTGRGYTF TGTGCCAGCAGTACTCAGACAGGGAGAGGCTACACCTTC
few . TRBJ1-4 TRBV7-9 CASSFGLSTNEKLFF TGTGCCAGCAGCTTCGGCCTTTCAACTAATGAAAAACTGTTTTTT
few TRBD1 TRBJ2-5 TRBV30 CAWGQAQETQYF TGTGCCTGGGGACAGGCCCAAGAGACCCAGTACTTC
few . TRBJ1-3 TRBV2 CASRDGHSGNTIYF TGTGCCAGCAGGGACGGACACTCTGGAAACACCATATATTTT
. TRBD1 TRBJ2-7 TRBV25-1 CASSIADRGRQYF TGTGCCAGCAGCATCGCGGACAGGGGACGGCAGTACTTC
few TRBD2 TRBJ2-7 TRBV4-2 CASSQGLGSGGLAHEQYF TGTGCCAGCAGCCAAGGTCTGGGTAGCGGGGGGCTCGCCCACGAGCAGTACTTC
. . TRBJ1-1 TRBV11-2 CASSLQGGNTEAFF TGTGCCAGCAGCCTACAGGGTGGGAACACTGAAGCTTTCTTT
few . TRBJ2-5 TRBV5-1 CASGVGAGQETQYF TGCGCCAGCGGGGTCGGGGCAGGGCAAGAGACCCAGTACTTC
once TRBD1 TRBJ1-1 TRBV7-9 CASSLIGQGLPGNFF TGTGCCAGCAGCCTTATTGGACAGGGGCTGCCGGGGAACTTCTTT
. TRBD1 TRBJ1-2 TRBV2 CASSVDRGGHGYTF TGTGCCAGCAGTGTCGACAGGGGAGGACATGGCTACACCTTC
few . TRBJ2-2 TRBV11-2 CASSFTTTRTGELFF TGTGCCAGCAGCTTCACCACCACACGAACCGGGGAGCTGTTTTTT
few TRBD1 TRBJ2-7 TRBV2 CASSIRTGWGSYEQYF TGTGCCAGCAGTATACGGACAGGGTGGGGTTCCTACGAGCAGTACTTC
few TRBD1 TRBJ2-7 TRBV28 CASRTGVAYEQYF TGTGCCAGCAGAACAGGGGTCGCCTACGAGCAGTACTTC